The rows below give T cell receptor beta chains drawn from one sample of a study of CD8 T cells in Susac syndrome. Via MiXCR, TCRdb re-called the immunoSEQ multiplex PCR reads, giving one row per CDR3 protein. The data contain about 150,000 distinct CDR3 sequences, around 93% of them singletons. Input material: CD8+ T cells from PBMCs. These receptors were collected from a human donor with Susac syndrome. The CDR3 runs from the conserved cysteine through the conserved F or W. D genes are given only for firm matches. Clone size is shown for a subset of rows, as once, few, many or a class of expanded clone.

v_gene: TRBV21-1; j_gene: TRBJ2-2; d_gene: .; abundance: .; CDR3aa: CASSNDRGNRSNTGELFF; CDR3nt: TGTGCCAGCAGCAACGACAGGGGAAACCGCTCGAACACCGGGGAGCTGTTTTTT
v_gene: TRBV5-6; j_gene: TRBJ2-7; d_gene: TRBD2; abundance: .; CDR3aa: CASSLKARTSRYYEQYF; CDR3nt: TGTGCCAGCAGCTTGAAGGCCCGGACTAGCCGATACTACGAGCAGTACTTC
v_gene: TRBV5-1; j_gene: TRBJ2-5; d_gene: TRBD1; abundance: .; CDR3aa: CASSTVTGSGETQYF; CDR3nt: TGCGCCAGCAGCACGGTGACAGGGTCCGGTGAGACCCAGTACTTC
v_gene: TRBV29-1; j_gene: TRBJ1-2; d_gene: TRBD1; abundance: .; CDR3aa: CSVEERDSYYGYTF; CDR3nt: TGCAGCGTTGAAGAAAGGGACAGTTACTATGGCTACACCTTC
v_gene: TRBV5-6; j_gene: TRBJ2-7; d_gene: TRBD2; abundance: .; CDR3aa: CASSLEAGSSYEQYF; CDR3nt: TGTGCCAGCAGCTTGGAAGCGGGGTCCTCCTACGAGCAGTACTTC
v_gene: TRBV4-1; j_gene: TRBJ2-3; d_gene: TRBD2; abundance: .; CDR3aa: CASSPTSGAGNTQYF; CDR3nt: TGCGCCAGCAGCCCTACATCGGGAGCGGGAAATACGCAGTATTTT
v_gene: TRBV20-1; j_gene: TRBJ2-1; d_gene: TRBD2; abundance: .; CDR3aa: CSASRLGRASYNEQFF; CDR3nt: TGCAGTGCTAGCCGACTAGGGAGGGCCTCCTACAATGAGCAGTTCTTC
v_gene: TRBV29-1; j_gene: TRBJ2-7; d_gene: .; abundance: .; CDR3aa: CSVAGGVSYEQYF; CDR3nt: TGCAGCGTTGCAGGTGGGGTATCCTACGAGCAGTACTTC
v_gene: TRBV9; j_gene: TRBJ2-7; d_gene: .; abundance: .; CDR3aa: CASSDSTGSYEQYF; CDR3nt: TGTGCCAGCAGCGATTCGACTGGTTCCTACGAGCAGTACTTC
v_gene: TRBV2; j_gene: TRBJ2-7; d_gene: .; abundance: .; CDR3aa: CAIRDIPKEQYF; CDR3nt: TGTGCCATCCGGGACATCCCTAAAGAGCAGTACTTC
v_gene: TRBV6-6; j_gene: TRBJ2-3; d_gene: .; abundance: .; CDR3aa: CASSYSGGGYTDTQYF; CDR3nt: TGTGCCAGCAGTTACTCGGGGGGAGGATATACAGATACGCAGTATTTT
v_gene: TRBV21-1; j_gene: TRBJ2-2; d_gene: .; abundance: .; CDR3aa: CASSKPRRENTGELFF; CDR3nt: TGTGCCAGCAGCAAACCTCGGCGGGAGAACACCGGGGAGCTGTTTTTT
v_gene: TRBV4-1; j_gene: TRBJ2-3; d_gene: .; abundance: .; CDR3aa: CASSQVLELTDTQYF; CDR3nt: TGCGCCAGCAGCCAAGTACTGGAGCTCACAGATACGCAGTATTTT
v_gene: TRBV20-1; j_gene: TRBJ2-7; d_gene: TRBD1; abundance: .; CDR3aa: CSASDYRTGSYEQYF; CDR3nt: TGCAGTGCTAGCGATTACCGGACAGGCTCCTACGAGCAGTACTTC
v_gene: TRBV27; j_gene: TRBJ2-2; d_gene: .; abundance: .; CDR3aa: CASSLRVNTGELFF; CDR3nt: TGTGCCAGCAGTTTGCGAGTTAACACCGGGGAGCTGTTTTTT
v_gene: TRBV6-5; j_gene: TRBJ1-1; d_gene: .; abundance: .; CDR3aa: CASRQGRNTEAFF; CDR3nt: TGTGCCAGCAGACAGGGAAGGAACACTGAAGCTTTCTTT
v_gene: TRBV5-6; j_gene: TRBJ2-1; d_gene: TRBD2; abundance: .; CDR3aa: CASSPTSGFHNEQFF; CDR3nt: TGTGCCAGCAGCCCGACTAGCGGGTTCCACAATGAGCAGTTCTTC
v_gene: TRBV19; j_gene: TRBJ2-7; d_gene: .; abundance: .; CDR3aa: CASSISTGAESYEQYF; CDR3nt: TGTGCCAGTAGTATAAGTACGGGGGCGGAATCCTACGAGCAGTACTTC
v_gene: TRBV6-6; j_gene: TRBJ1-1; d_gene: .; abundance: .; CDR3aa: CASSSRAMNTEAFF; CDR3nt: TGTGCCAGCAGCAGCAGAGCGATGAACACTGAAGCTTTCTTT
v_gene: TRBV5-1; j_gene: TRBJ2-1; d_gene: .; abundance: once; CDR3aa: CASSLESDAEDEQFF; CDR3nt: TGCGCCAGCAGCTTGGAATCGGACGCTGAGGATGAGCAGTTCTTC
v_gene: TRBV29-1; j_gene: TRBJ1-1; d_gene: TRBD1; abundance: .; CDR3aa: CSGGGTGDYTHPVGSTEAFF; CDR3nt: TGCAGCGGGGGGGGCACAGGGGACTACACACACCCAGTGGGAAGCACTGAAGCTTTCTTT
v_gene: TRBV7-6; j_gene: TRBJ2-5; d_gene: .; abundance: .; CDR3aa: CASSLLGGQETQYF; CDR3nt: TGTGCCAGCAGCTTACTAGGGGGCCAAGAGACCCAGTACTTC
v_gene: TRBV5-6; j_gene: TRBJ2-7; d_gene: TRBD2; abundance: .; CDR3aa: CASSLGLAGEEQYF; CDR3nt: TGTGCCAGCAGCTTGGGACTAGCGGGGGAAGAGCAGTACTTC
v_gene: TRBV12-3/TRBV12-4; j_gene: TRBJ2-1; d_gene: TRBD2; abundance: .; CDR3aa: CASSSGLADIYNEQFF; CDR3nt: TGTGCCAGCAGTTCTGGACTAGCGGACATCTACAATGAGCAGTTCTTC
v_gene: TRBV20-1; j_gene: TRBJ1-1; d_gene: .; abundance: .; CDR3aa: CSARERPAGGNTEAFF; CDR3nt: TGCAGTGCTAGGGAAAGACCCGCCGGGGGCAACACTGAAGCTTTCTTT
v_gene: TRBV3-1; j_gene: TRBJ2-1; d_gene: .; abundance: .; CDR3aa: CASSPDTRNEQFF; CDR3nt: TGTGCCAGCAGCCCCGATACGCGGAATGAGCAGTTCTTC
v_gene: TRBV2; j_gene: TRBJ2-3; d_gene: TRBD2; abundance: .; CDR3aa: CASRKLAGTDTQYF; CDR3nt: TGTGCCAGCAGGAAACTAGCGGGTACAGATACGCAGTATTTT
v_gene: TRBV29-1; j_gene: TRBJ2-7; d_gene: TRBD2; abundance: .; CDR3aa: CSVELAGGLYEQYF; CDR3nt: TGCAGCGTTGAACTTGCGGGAGGACTTTACGAGCAGTACTTC
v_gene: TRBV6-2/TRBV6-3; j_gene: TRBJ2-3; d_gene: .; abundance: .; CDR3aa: CASSWGGPDTQYF; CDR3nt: TGTGCCAGCAGTTGGGGTGGGCCAGATACGCAGTATTTT
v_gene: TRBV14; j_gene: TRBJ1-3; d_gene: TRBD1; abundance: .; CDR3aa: CASSHGQGEAGNTIYF; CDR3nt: TGTGCCAGCAGCCACGGACAGGGCGAGGCGGGAAACACCATATATTTT
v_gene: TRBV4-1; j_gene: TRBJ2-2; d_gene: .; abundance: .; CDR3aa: CASSPQTGLNTGELFF; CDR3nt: TGCGCCAGCAGCCCCCAGACAGGACTGAACACCGGGGAGCTGTTTTTT
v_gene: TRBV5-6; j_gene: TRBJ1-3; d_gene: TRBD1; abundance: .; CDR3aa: CASSLRVRSETPEGAAGNTIYF; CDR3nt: TGTGCCAGCAGCTTGAGGGTACGGTCGGAGACTCCCGAGGGGGCTGCTGGAAACACCATATATTTT
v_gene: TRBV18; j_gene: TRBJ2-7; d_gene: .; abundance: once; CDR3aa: CASSPPGSSSYEQYF; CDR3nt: TGTGCCAGCTCACCTCCAGGATCAAGCTCCTACGAGCAGTACTTC
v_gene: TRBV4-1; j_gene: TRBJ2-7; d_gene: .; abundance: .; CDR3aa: CASSPRAVEHEQYF; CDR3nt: TGCGCCAGCAGCCCACGGGCCGTGGAACACGAGCAGTACTTC
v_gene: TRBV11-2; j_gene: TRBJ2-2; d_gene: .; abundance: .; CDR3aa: CASSLEVMSATGELFF; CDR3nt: TGTGCCAGCAGCTTAGAGGTGATGTCAGCAACCGGGGAGCTGTTTTTT
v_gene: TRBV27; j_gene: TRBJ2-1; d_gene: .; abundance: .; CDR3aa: CASRAGEEQFF; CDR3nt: TGTGCCAGCCGCGCCGGGGAGGAGCAGTTCTTC
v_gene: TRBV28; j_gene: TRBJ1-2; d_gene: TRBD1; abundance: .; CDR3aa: CANSPTGTDYGYTF; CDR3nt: TGTGCCAACTCACCTACCGGGACAGACTATGGCTACACCTTC
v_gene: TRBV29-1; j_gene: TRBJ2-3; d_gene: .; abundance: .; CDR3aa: CSVPGYGVARVDTQYF; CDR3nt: TGCAGCGTGCCCGGTTATGGGGTCGCCCGGGTCGATACGCAGTATTTT
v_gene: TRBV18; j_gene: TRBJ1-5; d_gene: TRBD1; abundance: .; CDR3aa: CASSAGTDPQPQHF; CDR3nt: TGTGCCAGCTCAGCCGGGACAGATCCTCAGCCCCAGCATTTT
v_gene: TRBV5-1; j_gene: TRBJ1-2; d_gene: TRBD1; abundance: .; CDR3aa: CASRPGTGERDGYTF; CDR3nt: TGCGCCAGCAGGCCCGGGACAGGAGAAAGGGATGGCTACACCTTC
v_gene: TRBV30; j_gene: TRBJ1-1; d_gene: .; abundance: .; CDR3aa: CAWSALNTEAFF; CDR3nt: TGTGCCTGGTCCGCATTGAACACTGAAGCTTTCTTT
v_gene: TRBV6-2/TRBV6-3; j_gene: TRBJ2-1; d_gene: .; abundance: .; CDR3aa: CASSYSRGVRYNEQFF; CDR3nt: TGTGCCAGCAGTTACTCCAGGGGGGTCCGCTACAATGAGCAGTTCTTC
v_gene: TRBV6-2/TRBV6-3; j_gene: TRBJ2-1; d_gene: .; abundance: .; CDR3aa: CASSYVSPVNEQFF; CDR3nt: TGTGCCAGCAGTTACGTGTCACCGGTCAATGAGCAGTTCTTC
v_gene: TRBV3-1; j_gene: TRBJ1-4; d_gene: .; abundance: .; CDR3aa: CASSQEVGRSNEKLFF; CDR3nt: TGTGCCAGCAGCCAAGAAGTAGGTAGAAGTAATGAAAAACTGTTTTTT
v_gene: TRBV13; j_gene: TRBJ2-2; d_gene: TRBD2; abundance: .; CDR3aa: CASSLEGGPNTGELFF; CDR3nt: TGTGCCAGCAGCCTCGAGGGAGGGCCCAACACCGGGGAGCTGTTTTTT
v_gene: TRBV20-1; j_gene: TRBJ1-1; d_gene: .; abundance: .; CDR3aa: CSAVDTEAFF; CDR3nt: TGCAGTGCAGTGGACACTGAAGCTTTCTTT
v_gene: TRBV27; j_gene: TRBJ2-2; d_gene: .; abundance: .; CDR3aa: CATSDGLNTGELFF; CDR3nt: TGTGCCACATCGGACGGGTTAAACACCGGGGAGCTGTTTTTT
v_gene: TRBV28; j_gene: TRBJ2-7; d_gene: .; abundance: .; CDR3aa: CASQRPGEQYF; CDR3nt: TGTGCCAGCCAGCGACCGGGCGAGCAGTACTTC
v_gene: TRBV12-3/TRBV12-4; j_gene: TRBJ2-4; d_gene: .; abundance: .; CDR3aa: CASRGSSKEGNIQYF; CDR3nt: TGTGCCAGCAGGGGGTCTTCTAAAGAGGGGAACATTCAGTACTTC